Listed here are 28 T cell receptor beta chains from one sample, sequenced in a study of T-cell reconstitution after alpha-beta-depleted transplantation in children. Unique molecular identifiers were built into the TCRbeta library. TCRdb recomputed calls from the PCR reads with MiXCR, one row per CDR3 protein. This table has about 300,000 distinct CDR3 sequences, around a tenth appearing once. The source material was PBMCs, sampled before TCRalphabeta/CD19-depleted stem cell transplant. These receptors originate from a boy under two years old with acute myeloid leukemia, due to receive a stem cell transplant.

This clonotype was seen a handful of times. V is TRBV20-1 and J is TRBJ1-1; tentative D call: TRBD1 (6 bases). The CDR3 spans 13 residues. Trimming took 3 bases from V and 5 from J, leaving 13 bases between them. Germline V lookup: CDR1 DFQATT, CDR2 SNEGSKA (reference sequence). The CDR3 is CSASQGPRTEAFF. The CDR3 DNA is TGCAGTGCTAGTCAGGGGCCGAGGACTGAAGCTTTCTTT.

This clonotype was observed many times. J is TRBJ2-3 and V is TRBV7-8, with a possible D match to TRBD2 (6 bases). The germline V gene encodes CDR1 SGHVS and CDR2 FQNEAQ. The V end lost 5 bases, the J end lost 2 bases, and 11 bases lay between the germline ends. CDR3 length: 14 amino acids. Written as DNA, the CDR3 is TGTGCCAGCAGCCAGATAGCGGTCACAGATACGCAGTATTTT. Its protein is CASSQIAVTDTQYF. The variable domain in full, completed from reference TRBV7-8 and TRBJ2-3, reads GAGVSQSPRYKVAKRGQDVALRCDPISGHVSLFWYQQALGQGPEFLTYFQNEAQLDKSGLPSDRFFAERPEGSVSTLKIQRTQQEDSAVYLCASSQIAVTDTQYFGPGTRLTVL.

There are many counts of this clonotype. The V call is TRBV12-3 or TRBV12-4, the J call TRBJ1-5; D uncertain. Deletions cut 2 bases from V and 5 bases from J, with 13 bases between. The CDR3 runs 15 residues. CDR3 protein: CASSLREVGYQPQHF. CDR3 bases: TGTGCCAGCAGTTTAAGGGAGGTGGGGTATCAGCCCCAGCATTTT.

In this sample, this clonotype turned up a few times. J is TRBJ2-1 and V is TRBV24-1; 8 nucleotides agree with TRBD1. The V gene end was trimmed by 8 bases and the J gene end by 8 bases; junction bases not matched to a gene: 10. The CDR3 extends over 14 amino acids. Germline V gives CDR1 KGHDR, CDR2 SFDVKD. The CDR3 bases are TGTGCCACCACTAAGGGACAGGCAGTCTATGAGCAGTTCTTC. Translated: CATTKGQAVYEQFF.

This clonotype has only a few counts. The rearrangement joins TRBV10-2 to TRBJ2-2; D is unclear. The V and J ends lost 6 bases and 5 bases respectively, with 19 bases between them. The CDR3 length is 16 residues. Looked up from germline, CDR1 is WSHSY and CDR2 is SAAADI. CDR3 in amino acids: CASRSPGSPNTGELFF. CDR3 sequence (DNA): TGCGCCAGCAGGAGCCCAGGATCACCAAATACCGGGGAGCTGTTTTTT.

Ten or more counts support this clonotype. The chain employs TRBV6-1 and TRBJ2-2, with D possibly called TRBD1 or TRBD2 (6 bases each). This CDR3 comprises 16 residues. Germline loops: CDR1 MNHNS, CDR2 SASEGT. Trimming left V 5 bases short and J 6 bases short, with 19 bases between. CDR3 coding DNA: TGTGCCAGCAGTCAGTCTTGGGGGGCGGTTGCCGGGGAGCTGTTTTTT. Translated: CASSQSWGAVAGELFF.

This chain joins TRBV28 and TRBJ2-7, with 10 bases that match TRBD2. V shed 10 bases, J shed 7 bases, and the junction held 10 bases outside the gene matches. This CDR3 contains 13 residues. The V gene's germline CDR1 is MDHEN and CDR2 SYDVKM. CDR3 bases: TGTGCCACCGAGAGCGGGAGGGCCGGAGAGCAGTACTTC. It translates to CATESGRAGEQYF.

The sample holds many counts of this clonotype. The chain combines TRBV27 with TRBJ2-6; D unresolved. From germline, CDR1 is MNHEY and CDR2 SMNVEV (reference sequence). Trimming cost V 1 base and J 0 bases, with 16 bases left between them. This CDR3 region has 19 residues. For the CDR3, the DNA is TGTGCCAGCAGTTTATTAAGCCAAATGCCAACCTCTGGGGCCAACGTCCTGACTTTC. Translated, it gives CASSLLSQMPTSGANVLTF.

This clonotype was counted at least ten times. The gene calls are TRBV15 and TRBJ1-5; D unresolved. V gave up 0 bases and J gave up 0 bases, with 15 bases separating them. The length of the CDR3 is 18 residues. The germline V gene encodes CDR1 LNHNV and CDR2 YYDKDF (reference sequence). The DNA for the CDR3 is TGTGCCACCAGCAGAGATAGATGGCAGGACGATAGCAATCAGCCCCAGCATTTT. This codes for CATSRDRWQDDSNQPQHF.

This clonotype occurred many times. In DNA, the CDR3 is TGTGCCAGCAGCCTGGGCCGGGGCACAGATACGCAGTATTTT. Residues: CASSLGRGTDTQYF. The chain uses TRBV7-9 and TRBJ2-3; D gene ambiguous. Between the trimmed V and J ends, which lost 5 bases and 1 base, there was a span of 10 bases. Germline V CDR1 and CDR2: SEHNR, FQNEAQ (reference sequence). The CDR3 length is 14 residues.

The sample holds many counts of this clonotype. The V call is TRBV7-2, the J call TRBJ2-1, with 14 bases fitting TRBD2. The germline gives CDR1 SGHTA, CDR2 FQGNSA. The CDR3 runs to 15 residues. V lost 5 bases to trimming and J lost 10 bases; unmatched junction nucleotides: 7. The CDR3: CASSGGLAGDGEQFF. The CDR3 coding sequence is TGTGCCAGCAGCGGGGGACTAGCGGGAGACGGGGAGCAGTTCTTC.

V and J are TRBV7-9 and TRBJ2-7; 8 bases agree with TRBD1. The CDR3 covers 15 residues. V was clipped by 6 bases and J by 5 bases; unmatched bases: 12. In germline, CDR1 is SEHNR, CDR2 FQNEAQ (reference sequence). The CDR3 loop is CASRDNGQGENEQYF. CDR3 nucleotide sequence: TGTGCCAGCAGGGATAACGGACAGGGAGAAAACGAGCAGTACTTC. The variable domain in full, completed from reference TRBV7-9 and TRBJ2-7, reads DTGVSQNPRHKITKRGQNVTFRCDPISEHNRLYWYRQTLGQGPEFLTYFQNEAQLEKSRLLSDRFSAERPKGSFSTLEIQRTEQGDSAMYLCASRDNGQGENEQYFGPGTRLTVT.

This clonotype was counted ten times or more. This chain's CDR3 is CASSVGGANVLTF. As DNA, the CDR3 is TGTGCCAGCAGCGTAGGTGGGGCCAACGTCCTGACTTTC. The gene calls are TRBV9 and TRBJ2-6; D gene unclear. In germline, CDR1 is SGDLS, CDR2 YYNGEE. The V end lost 0 bases, the J end lost 3 bases, and 1 base lay between the germline ends. The CDR3 loop spans 13 amino acids.

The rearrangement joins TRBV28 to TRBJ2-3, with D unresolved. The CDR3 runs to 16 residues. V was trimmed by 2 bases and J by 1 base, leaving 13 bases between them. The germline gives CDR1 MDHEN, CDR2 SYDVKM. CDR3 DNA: TGTGCCAGCAGTTTACTCGACGTCTATGGCACAGATACGCAGTATTTT. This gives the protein CASSLLDVYGTDTQYF.

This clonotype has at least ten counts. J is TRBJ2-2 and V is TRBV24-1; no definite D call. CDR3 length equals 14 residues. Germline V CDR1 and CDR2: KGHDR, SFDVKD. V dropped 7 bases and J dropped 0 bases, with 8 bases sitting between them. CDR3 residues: CATRGFANTGELFF. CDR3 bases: TGTGCCACCAGGGGATTCGCGAACACCGGGGAGCTGTTTTTT.

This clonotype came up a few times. This chain's CDR3 is CASRQGYNEQFF. The DNA of the CDR3 is TGTGCCAGCAGACAAGGGTACAATGAGCAGTTCTTC. The chain combines TRBV28 with TRBJ2-1; D is ambiguous. V lost 6 bases, J lost 4 bases, and 7 bases lay in between. Per the germline V gene, CDR1 is MDHEN and CDR2 is SYDVKM. The CDR3 totals 12 residues.

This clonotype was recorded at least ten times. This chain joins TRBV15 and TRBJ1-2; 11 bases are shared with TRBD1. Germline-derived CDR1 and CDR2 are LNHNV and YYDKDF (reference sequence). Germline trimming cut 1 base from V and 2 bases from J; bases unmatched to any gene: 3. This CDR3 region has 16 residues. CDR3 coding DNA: TGTGCCACCAGCAGAGCCCGGACAGGGGGCAACTATGGCTACACCTTC. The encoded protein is CATSRARTGGNYGYTF.

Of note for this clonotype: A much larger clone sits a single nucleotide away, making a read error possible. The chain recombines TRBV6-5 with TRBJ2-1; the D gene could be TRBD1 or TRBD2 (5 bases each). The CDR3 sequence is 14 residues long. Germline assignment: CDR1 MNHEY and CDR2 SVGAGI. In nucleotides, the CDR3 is TGTGCCAGCAGTTACAGGGGAGCCTACAATGAGCGGTTCTTC. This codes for CASSYRGAYNERFF.

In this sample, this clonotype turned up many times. DNA of the CDR3: TGTGCCAGCAGCAAAGAGGCGCTTTGGCTAGCGGGGGGGCCGGAGGAAAACAATGAGCAGTTCTTC. Protein product: CASSKEALWLAGGPEENNEQFF. The chain carries TRBV21-1 and TRBJ2-1; no DNA check was done on the table's D call, TRBD2. TRBV21-1 is flagged as a pseudogene. This CDR3 spans 22 amino acids.

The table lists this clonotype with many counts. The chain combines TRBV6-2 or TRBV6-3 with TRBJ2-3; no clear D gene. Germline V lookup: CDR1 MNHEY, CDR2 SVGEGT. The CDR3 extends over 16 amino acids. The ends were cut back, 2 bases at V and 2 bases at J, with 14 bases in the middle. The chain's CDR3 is CASSYDGVGYTDTQYF. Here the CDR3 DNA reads TGTGCCAGCAGTTACGATGGCGTTGGGTACACAGATACGCAGTATTTT.

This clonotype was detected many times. CDR3 sequence reads: CASSYPPKVETQYF. CDR3 bases: TGTGCCAGCAGTTATCCCCCCAAGGTAGAGACCCAGTACTTC. The chain links TRBV28 to TRBJ2-5; D is uncertain. In germline, CDR1 is MDHEN, CDR2 SYDVKM. The length of the CDR3 is 14 residues. With 4 bases removed from V and 4 bases from J, the gap between germline ends came to 13 bases.

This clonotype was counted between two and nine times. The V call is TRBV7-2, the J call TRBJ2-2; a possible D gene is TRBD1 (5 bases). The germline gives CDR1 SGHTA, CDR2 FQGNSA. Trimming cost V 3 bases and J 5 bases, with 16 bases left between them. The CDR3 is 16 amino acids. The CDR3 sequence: CASSLGQAGRTGELFF. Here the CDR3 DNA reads TGTGCCAGCAGCTTGGGGCAGGCAGGGCGGACCGGGGAGCTGTTTTTT.

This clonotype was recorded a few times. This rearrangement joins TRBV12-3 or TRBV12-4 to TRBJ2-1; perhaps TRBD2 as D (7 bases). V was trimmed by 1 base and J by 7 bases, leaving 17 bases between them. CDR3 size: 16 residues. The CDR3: CASSLELGGAGNEQFF. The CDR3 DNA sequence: TGTGCCAGCAGTTTAGAGTTAGGGGGGGCAGGGAATGAGCAGTTCTTC.

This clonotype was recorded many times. The CDR3 sequence is CATSREANSNQPQHF. CDR3 DNA: TGTGCCACCAGCAGGGAGGCTAATAGCAATCAGCCCCAGCATTTT. The rearrangement joins TRBV15 to TRBJ1-5; no definite D call. The CDR3 contains 15 residues. The germline gives CDR1 LNHNV, CDR2 YYDKDF (reference sequence). The V and J ends lost 3 bases and 0 bases respectively, with 9 bases between them.

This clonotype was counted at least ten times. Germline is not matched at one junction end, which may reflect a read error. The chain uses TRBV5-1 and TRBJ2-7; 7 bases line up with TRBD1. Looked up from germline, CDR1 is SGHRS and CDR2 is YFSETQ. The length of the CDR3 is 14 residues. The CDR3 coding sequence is TGTGCCAGCAGCTTAGGGGACAGCTCCTACGAGCAGTACTTC. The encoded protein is CASSLGDSSYEQYF.

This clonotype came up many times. Here the CDR3 reads CATSEDGVNNEQFF. In nucleotides, the CDR3 is TGTGCCACCAGTGAGGATGGAGTTAACAATGAGCAGTTCTTC. The chain joins TRBV24-1 to TRBJ2-1; D gene ambiguous. The germline V gene encodes CDR1 KGHDR and CDR2 SFDVKD. The length of the CDR3 is 14 residues. The V end lost 4 bases, the J end lost 5 bases, and 11 bases lay between the germline ends.

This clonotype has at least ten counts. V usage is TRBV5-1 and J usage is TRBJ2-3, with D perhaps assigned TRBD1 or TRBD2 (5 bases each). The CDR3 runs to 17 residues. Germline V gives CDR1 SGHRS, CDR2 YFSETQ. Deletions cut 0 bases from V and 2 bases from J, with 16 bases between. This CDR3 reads CASSLGYAGAITDTQYF. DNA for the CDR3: TGCGCCAGCAGCTTGGGGTACGCCGGGGCGATCACAGATACGCAGTATTTT.

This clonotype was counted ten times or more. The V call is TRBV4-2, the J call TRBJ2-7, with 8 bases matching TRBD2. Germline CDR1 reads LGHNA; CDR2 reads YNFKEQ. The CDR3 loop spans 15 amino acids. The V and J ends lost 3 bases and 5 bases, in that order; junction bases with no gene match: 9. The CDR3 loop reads CASSQRGTRIHEQYF. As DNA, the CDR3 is TGTGCCAGCAGCCAGCGAGGGACTAGAATCCACGAGCAGTACTTC.